A selection of T cell receptor beta chains follows, all from one sample in a study of blood T cells in healthy people across ages. TCRdb fed the 5' RACE reads into MiXCR, producing one record per CDR3 protein. The data contain 850,000 to 950,000 distinct CDR3 sequences, roughly 26% of them singletons. The sequencing sample was made of blood. These receptors all stem from a woman of 80 years or more in good health. Both conserved end residues are part of each CDR3.

j_call,v_call,cdr3_aa
TRBJ1-2,TRBV30,CALGRDRGPGGYTF
TRBJ1-4,TRBV9,CAGTPDPGGQEKLFF
TRBJ1-2,TRBV29-1,CSALTGITGGYTF
TRBJ1-2,TRBV7-2,CASSLGPGQENTNYGYTF
TRBJ2-5,TRBV3-1,CASSPRLAGGASQETQYF
TRBJ1-1,TRBV7-9,CASSYPDRAGRAFF
TRBJ2-7,TRBV9,CAGSPQRGGISYEQYF
TRBJ2-2,TRBV25-1,CASSGRGGGTGELFF
TRBJ2-3,TRBV7-8,CASSFGTSGLTDTQYF
TRBJ2-5,TRBV7-7,CASSFDRQETQYF
TRBJ2-5,TRBV7-2,CASSLGLAGGRETQYF
TRBJ2-1,TRBV27,CASSLKARALFGEQFF
TRBJ1-4,TRBV10-2,CASSESSDLEKLFF
TRBJ2-1,TRBV12-3/TRBV12-4,CASRLGQGPYNEQFF
TRBJ2-6,TRBV7-8,CASSGIAGFSGANVLTF
TRBJ2-7,TRBV12-3/TRBV12-4,CASSPSPGTGEYF
TRBJ2-5,TRBV19,CASSIRVGAGQETQYF
TRBJ2-4,TRBV5-1,CASSLYGRGAFNEQYF
TRBJ2-7,TRBV27,CASSLGWGVSDEQYF
TRBJ1-2,TRBV24-1,CATSDRDGYGYTF
TRBJ2-3,TRBV6-2/TRBV6-3,CASSYSLAGVPTDTQYF
TRBJ2-1,TRBV5-1,CASSWGGQGANEQFF
TRBJ1-1,TRBV19,CASNDIGHTEAFF
TRBJ1-6,TRBV12-3/TRBV12-4,CASSFRGRAEWPPLHF
TRBJ2-3,TRBV27,CASNRATVAGTSTDTQYF
TRBJ2-2,TRBV15,CATIRTSGGAKVGELFF
TRBJ2-3,TRBV12-3/TRBV12-4,CASSLAGGTLSTDTQYF
TRBJ1-4,TRBV7-2,CASSPNRETNEKLFF
TRBJ2-5,TRBV6-5,CASRTGGEAQYF
TRBJ2-5,TRBV7-2,CASSPNLGARETQYF
TRBJ1-1,TRBV3-1,CASSQERLRDTEAFF
TRBJ2-3,TRBV12-3/TRBV12-4,CASSGNRGKADAQYF
TRBJ2-3,TRBV20-1,CSASGRSGGADTQYF
TRBJ1-5,TRBV30,CAWNRGQGQPQHF
TRBJ2-1,TRBV12-3/TRBV12-4,CASTLGGGSSYNEQFF
NA,TRBV21-1,CASSGDGSSYNEQYF
TRBJ2-3,TRBV20-1,CSASTTSGARTDTQYF
TRBJ2-1,TRBV5-4,CASSPGGSGGAGIYNEQFF
TRBJ1-6,TRBV6-2/TRBV6-3,CASSYVRIRDAGASYNSPLHF
TRBJ2-5,TRBV19,CASSNGLAGAQETQYF
TRBJ1-2,TRBV20-1,CSARVFGYKAANYGYTF
TRBJ2-7,TRBV20-1,CSASQGQGPYEQYF